The sequence of this TCR beta chain was determined in a study of long-term antiretroviral therapy in people with HIV. Concerning this clone: The target antigen is unknown.

Running of the v3.0 immunoSEQ assay took place at survey level. TCRdb keeps only in-frame clones here, not all; method: immunoSEQ multiplex PCR. The sample contains 15,000 to 20,000 clones, about 80% of which appear only once. Specimens retained roughly 0.95-11 million cryopreserved PBMC preceding DNA extraction. Study-wide findings and caveats: Compared with controls, HIV repertoires showed narrower CDR3 length ranges.

The CDR3 runs 15 residues. CDR1 and CDR2 (germline): LGHNA, YNFKEQ. V lost 0 bases and J lost 0, with 6 bases in between. The rearrangement joins TRBV4-2 to TRBJ1-3, with D unresolved. The receptor comes from a woman aged 45-65 years with HIV. The sample was unsorted PBMCs, taken 0.5 years before starting antiretroviral therapy. The CDR3 DNA reads as TGTGCCAGCAGCCAAGAAATCTTCTCTGGAAACACCATATATTTT. Amino acid sequence: CASSQEIFSGNTIYF.